Listed here are 23 T cell receptor beta chains from one sample, sequenced in a study of T cells in Graves' hyperthyroidism and ophthalmopathy. Researchers took RNA transcripts and amplified the TCR beta CDR3 regions from them. First-round RT-PCR targeting the TCR CDR3 was performed with the HTBI primer set. TCRdb ran MiXCR on the multiplex PCR reads and lists one entry per CDR3 protein. Of hundreds of thousands of distinct CDR3 sequences in the sample, around 20% were seen once. Sequencing was done on a sample of blood. Source of these receptors: a middle-aged man with Graves' ophthalmopathy.

This clonotype has a handful of counts. The chain uses TRBV20-1 and TRBJ2-1; TRBD2 matches 8 bases. Trimming took 0 bases from V and 6 from J; bases not matched to a gene: 7. Germline assignment: CDR1 DFQATT and CDR2 SNEGSKA (reference sequence). This CDR3 has 15 residues. CDR3 in DNA: TGCAGTGCTAGAGATCGGGGGGGGGCCATCAATGAGCAGTTCTTC. This sequence encodes CSARDRGGAINEQFF.

The rearrangement uses TRBV29-1 and TRBJ2-7; D unclear. The germline CDR1 and CDR2 sequences are SQVTM and ANQGSEA. The CDR3 extends over 15 amino acids. V gave up 0 bases and J gave up 3 bases, with 15 bases separating them. The CDR3 bases are TGCAGCGTTGAAGATCCCGGACCCGGCCGCTACGAGCAGTACTTC. It translates to CSVEDPGPGRYEQYF.

This clonotype was seen repeatedly, ten times or more. The V and J genes are TRBV6-1 and TRBJ1-1, with D unresolved. This CDR3 has 13 amino acids. The V gene lost 6 bases and the J gene lost 1 base, with 9 bases spanning the gap. CDR1 is MNHNS and CDR2 is SASEGT in the germline V gene. As DNA, the CDR3 is TGTGCCAGCAGCACTCATTGGAACACTGAAGCTTTCTTT. Its protein product is CASSTHWNTEAFF.

The rearrangement uses TRBV11-2 and TRBJ2-2; 11 bases align to TRBD2. J was trimmed by 2 bases and V by 8 bases; bases with no gene match: 16. The CDR3 covers 19 residues. Germline V gene data show CDR1 as SGHAT and CDR2 as FQNNGV. As DNA, the CDR3 is TGTGCCAGCGGATACCCCCCTACCGGGACTAGCGGAAACACCGGGGAGCTGTTTTTT. This translates into CASGYPPTGTSGNTGELFF. The full variable domain, in which reference TRBV11-2 and TRBJ2-2 provide the parts outside the CDR3, is EAGVAQSPRYKIIEKRQSVAFWCNPISGHATLYWYQQILGQGPKLLIQFQNNGVVDDSQLPKDRFSAERLKGVDSTLKIQPAKLEDSAVYLCASGYPPTGTSGNTGELFFGEGSRLTVL.

This clonotype was picked up a small number of times. This chain uses TRBV6-1 with TRBJ2-7, with 8 bases that match TRBD2. The CDR3 has 15 amino acids. CDR1 MNHNS and CDR2 SASEGT come from the germline V gene. J gave up 4 bases and V 6 bases, and 11 bases lay outside the gene matches. In nucleotides, the CDR3 is TGTGCCAGCAGCCCCCGGGAGCGGGAGATGTACGAGCAGTACTTC. Translation: CASSPREREMYEQYF.

In this sample, this clonotype turned up a few times. This chain links TRBV19 with TRBJ1-5; D unresolved. With 3 bases removed from V and 5 bases from J, the gap between germline ends came to 17 bases. The length of the CDR3 is 16 residues. CDR1 is LNHDA, CDR2 SQIVND, per germline (reference sequence). CDR3 loop: CASSIPRTFQDQPQHF. For the CDR3, the DNA is TGTGCCAGTAGTATTCCACGAACCTTCCAGGATCAGCCCCAGCATTTT.

This clonotype was detected a few times. The chain has TRBV28 and TRBJ1-5; TRBD1 matches 10 bases. The CDR3 extends over 15 amino acids. CDR1 is MDHEN and CDR2 is SYDVKM in the germline V gene. V lost 3 bases, J lost 3 bases, and 2 bases stayed unmatched. The CDR3 sequence: CASSLDRGINQPQHF. The CDR3 nucleotides are TGTGCCAGCAGTTTGGACAGGGGGATCAATCAGCCCCAGCATTTT.

This clonotype was seen at least ten times. The genes are TRBV5-1 and TRBJ2-2; D gene ambiguous. The CDR3 is 16 residues long. Germline V CDR1 and CDR2: SGHRS, YFSETQ. The V gene lost 3 bases and the J gene lost 6 bases, with 18 bases spanning the gap. CDR3 sequence reads: CASSSGSQGRAGELFF. DNA for the CDR3: TGCGCCAGCAGCTCAGGTTCGCAAGGTCGGGCCGGGGAGCTGTTTTTT.

The genes are TRBV11-2 and TRBJ2-1, with 14 bases that match TRBD2. Germline V gene lookup returns CDR1 SGHAT and CDR2 FQNNGV. Trimming cost V 8 bases and J 4 bases; bases outside gene matches: 19. This CDR3 contains 20 residues. The CDR3 loop reads CASGYPPTGTSGSRYNEQFF. The CDR3 nucleotides are TGTGCCAGCGGATACCCCCCTACCGGGACTAGCGGGAGTCGGTACAATGAGCAGTTCTTC.

This clonotype showed up many times. The V gene is TRBV28, the J gene TRBJ2-1; 8 bases are shared with TRBD2. The CDR3 totals 16 residues. Unmatched junction bases numbered 4, after V lost 1 base and J lost 2 bases. From germline, CDR1 is MDHEN and CDR2 SYDVKM. As DNA, the CDR3 is TGTGCCAGCAGTTTATTAGGTAGCGGGGCCTACAATGAGCAGTTCTTC. Encoded protein: CASSLLGSGAYNEQFF.

This clonotype occurred a few times. The chain combines TRBV5-1 with TRBJ1-2, with a tentative D call TRBD1 (5 bases). The CDR3 has 17 residues. The V end lost 1 base, the J end lost 0 bases, and 16 bases lay between the germline ends. In germline, CDR1 is SGHRS, CDR2 YFSETQ. The CDR3 region is CASSLSPVPRANYGYTF. In DNA, the CDR3 is TGCGCCAGCAGCTTGTCCCCTGTTCCCAGGGCTAACTATGGCTACACCTTC.

V usage is TRBV24-1 and J usage is TRBJ2-1; either TRBD1 or TRBD2 may fit D (5 bases each). Germline V gene lookup returns CDR1 KGHDR and CDR2 SFDVKD. This CDR3 is built from 15 residues. V lost 3 bases and J lost 5, with 13 bases in between. The CDR3 DNA follows: TGTGCCACCAGTGATACGATGGGGACGCACAATGAGCAGTTCTTC. It codes for CATSDTMGTHNEQFF.

This clonotype was recorded at least ten times. This chain links TRBV7-3 with TRBJ2-3; TRBD2 aligns across 7 bases. With V trimmed by 5 bases and J by 6 bases, 5 bases remained unmatched. The CDR3 is 13 residues long. Germline V lookup: CDR1 SGHTA, CDR2 FQGTGA. CDR3 amino acids: CASSLSGADTQYF. The CDR3 DNA reads TGTGCCAGCAGCCTGAGCGGGGCTGATACGCAGTATTTT.

This clonotype occurred many times. The rearrangement joins TRBV12-3 or TRBV12-4 to TRBJ2-5; 7 positions agree with TRBD1. The CDR3 spans 15 residues. The ends lost 5 bases at V and 5 bases at J; junction bases unmatched: 11. CDR3 sequence (DNA): TGTGCCAGCAGTATTACAGGGGACCCCCGGGAGACCCAGTACTTC. This gives the protein CASSITGDPRETQYF.

This clonotype was found many times. J is TRBJ1-4 and V is TRBV5-1, with a tentative D call TRBD1 (6 bases). V shed 10 bases and J shed 5 bases, with 18 bases lying between them. The CDR3 length is 14 residues. In germline, CDR1 is SGHRS, CDR2 YFSETQ. DNA of the CDR3: TGCGCCTCCTCCGGGGGGCGCGGCAATGAAAAACTGTTTTTT. Protein sequence: CASSGGRGNEKLFF.

The chain recombines TRBV5-1 with TRBJ1-2, with a weak D call TRBD1 (6 bases). This CDR3 is built from 14 residues. V was clipped by 4 bases and J by 6 bases, with 16 bases between them. Germline CDR1 SGHRS, CDR2 YFSETQ. The CDR3 protein is CASSATGRGDGYTF. The CDR3 DNA reads TGCGCCAGCAGCGCAACAGGGAGGGGCGATGGCTACACCTTC.

This clonotype was detected ten times or more. The gene calls are TRBV7-2 and TRBJ1-1; no firm D call. The CDR3 loop spans 13 amino acids. The germline V and J ends were trimmed by 5 bases and 6 bases, with 13 bases remaining between them. Per the germline V gene, CDR1 is SGHTA and CDR2 is FQGNSA. The CDR3 sequence is CASSQYSTPEAFF. CDR3 bases: TGTGCCAGCAGCCAATACTCAACCCCTGAAGCTTTCTTT.

The chain combines TRBV29-1 with TRBJ2-5; tentatively, D is TRBD1 (6 bases). Germline V gene data show CDR1 as SQVTM and CDR2 as ANQGSEA. Trimming shortened V by 4 bases and J by 5 bases, and 20 bases separated the two germline ends. The CDR3 totals 15 residues. The CDR3 region is CSVGPGGAGVETQYF. The CDR3, as DNA: TGCAGCGTTGGGCCAGGTGGGGCAGGGGTGGAGACCCAGTACTTC.

This clonotype was observed many times. V usage is TRBV5-1 and J usage is TRBJ2-2, with a tentative D call TRBD2 (5 bases). Per the germline V gene, CDR1 is SGHRS and CDR2 is YFSETQ. The CDR3 sequence is 14 residues long. Between the trimmed V and J ends, which lost 5 bases and 3 bases, there was a span of 11 bases. In nucleotides, the CDR3 is TGCGCCAGCAGTCACGGACTTGACACCGGGGAGCTGTTTTTT. Protein product: CASSHGLDTGELFF.

This clonotype was recorded many times. The chain has TRBV7-8 and TRBJ2-2; 9 nucleotides agree with TRBD2. Germline CDR1 SGHVS, CDR2 FQNEAQ. The junction had 7 bases not matched to a gene; V was cut back by 3 bases and J by 2 bases. This CDR3 has 17 amino acids. The CDR3 DNA reads TGTGCCAGCAGCTTGTATAGCGGGAGAGGTAACACCGGGGAGCTGTTTTTT. Protein product: CASSLYSGRGNTGELFF.

This clonotype has a handful of counts. The chain recombines TRBV3-1 with TRBJ2-7, with TRBD1 matching 7 bases. This CDR3 has 19 residues. CDR1 is LGHDT, CDR2 YNNKEL, per germline (reference sequence). J was trimmed by 2 bases and V by 2 bases; bases with no gene match: 18. The CDR3 coding sequence is TGTGCCAGCAGCCAACTACAGGGGTTCGGAGAGCGGAAACCCTACGAGCAGTACTTC. This encodes CASSQLQGFGERKPYEQYF.

This clonotype was observed at least ten times. The chain has TRBV20-1 and TRBJ2-1, with 7 bases that match TRBD2. V shed 6 bases and J 4 bases; nucleotides not matched to a gene: 6. Germline V gene data show CDR1 as DFQATT and CDR2 as SNEGSKA (reference sequence). The CDR3 consists of 13 residues. The CDR3 protein is CSAHGGRYNEQFF. The CDR3 nucleotides read TGCAGTGCCCACGGGGGGAGGTACAATGAGCAGTTCTTC.

This clonotype was seen many times. The rearrangement links TRBV7-8 to TRBJ2-3, with 15 nucleotides matching TRBD2. Trimming removed 2 bases from V and 2 bases from J; junction bases left unmatched: 8. CDR1 is SGHVS and CDR2 is FQNEAQ in the germline V gene. The CDR3 loop spans 19 amino acids. CDR3 loop: CASSLRPGLAGGATDTQYF. As DNA, the CDR3 is TGTGCCAGCAGCTTAAGGCCGGGACTAGCGGGAGGTGCCACAGATACGCAGTATTTT.